This TCR beta chain was identified during a study of cytomegalovirus exposure and HLA in healthy donors. Donors were nominally healthy when sampled, though unrecorded immune exposures were likely. Use of 60 Vbeta and 13 Jbeta primers characterized the PCR. Some clones are missing from TCRdb's copy, which holds only in-frame ones; the method was immunoSEQ multiplex PCR. The sample lists roughly 150,000 clones, just under 80% occurring once. Trimming removed 5 bases from V and 0 bases from J; junction bases left unmatched: 8. CDR1 and CDR2 (germline): LNHDA, SQIVND (reference sequence). This CDR3 contains 16 residues.

The rearrangement links TRBV19 to TRBJ2-7; TRBD2 matches 9 bases. The specimen sequenced was PBMCs. The TCR was taken from a man aged 25-45 years in good health and CMV-seronegative. The DNA for the CDR3 is TGTGCCAGTAGTTCGACGCGGGAGGGACCCTCCTACGAGCAGTACTTC. Amino acid sequence: CASSSTREGPSYEQYF.